This entry lists 7 T cell receptor beta chains sequenced from one sample in a study of monozygotic twins with cystic fibrosis. TCRdb's copy holds only in-frame clones and misses some; the assay was immunoSEQ multiplex PCR. Here the sample spans under 25,000 clones, approximately 96% being singletons. What was sequenced was blood. These TCRs come from a woman aged 25-40 years with cystic fibrosis.

The V and J genes are TRBV30 and TRBJ2-2, with D maybe TRBD1 (5 bases). V was trimmed by 4 bases and J by 3 bases, leaving 15 bases between them. The CDR3 length is 15 residues. Germline V gene data show CDR1 as GTSNPN and CDR2 as SVGIG (reference sequence). The CDR3 is CAWTQGGTYTGELFF. In nucleotides, the CDR3 is TGTGCCTGGACCCAGGGTGGCACTTACACCGGGGAGCTGTTTTTT.

This clone was found once. Distinct nucleotide sequences in the sample also encode this CDR3. The chain employs TRBV5-1 and TRBJ1-6, with a weak D call TRBD1 (6 bases). The CDR3 totals 15 residues. With 2 bases removed from V and 7 bases from J, the gap between germline ends came to 13 bases. CDR1 and CDR2 (germline): SGHRS, YFSETQ. This CDR3 reads CASSLAGAKNSPLHF. The DNA of the CDR3 is TGCGCCAGCAGCTTAGCGGGGGCGAAGAATTCACCCCTCCACTTT.

The chain uses TRBV7-2 and TRBJ2-5; TRBD2 is a possible D gene (6 bases). The CDR3 contains 17 residues. Trimming took 2 bases from V and 2 from J, leaving 18 bases between them. The germline V gene encodes CDR1 SGHTA and CDR2 FQGNSA. The CDR3 reads CASSLRGGGRSQETQYF. In DNA, the CDR3 is TGTGCCAGCAGCTTAAGGGGTGGAGGGAGGAGTCAAGAGACCCAGTACTTC. The full variable domain, its missing parts supplied by reference TRBV7-2 and TRBJ2-5, is GAGVSQSPSNKVTEKGKDVELRCDPISGHTALYWYRQSLGQGLEFLIYFQGNSAPDKSGLPSDRFSAERTGGSVSTLTIQRTQQEDSAVYLCASSLRGGGRSQETQYFGPGTRLLVL.

This rearrangement joins TRBV19 to TRBJ2-3; either TRBD1 or TRBD2 may supply D (6 bases each). CDR1 and CDR2 from the germline V gene are LNHDA and SQIVND (reference sequence). This CDR3 is built from 13 residues. V lost 3 bases and J lost 4, with 8 bases in between. The CDR3 region has the DNA TGTGCCAGTAGTATCGGGGGCGCAGATACGCAGTATTTT. Translated: CASSIGGADTQYF.

The V call is TRBV10-3, the J call TRBJ2-1; either TRBD1 or TRBD2 may supply D (6 bases each). Trimming shortened V by 3 bases and J by 6 bases, and 15 bases separated the two germline ends. Germline V gene sequence: CDR1 ENHRY, CDR2 SYGVKD. The CDR3 covers 15 residues. This CDR3 is CAISERVGGTNEQFF. In DNA, the CDR3 is TGTGCCATCAGTGAACGGGTGGGGGGCACCAATGAGCAGTTCTTC.

This rearrangement joins TRBV10-3 to TRBJ2-3; the match to TRBD2 covers 16 bases. V lost 6 bases and J lost 2; bases outside the gene matches: 11. The CDR3 is 19 amino acids. Germline V CDR1 and CDR2: ENHRY, SYGVKD. The CDR3 loop reads CAIRPIPGLAGGNTDTQYF. The CDR3, as DNA: TGTGCCATCAGGCCCATTCCGGGACTAGCGGGGGGGAACACAGATACGCAGTATTTT.

This clone is a singleton in its sample. CDR3 loop: CASSLGSPLRTGELFF. The CDR3, as DNA: TGTGCCAGCAGCTTAGGGTCTCCCCTTAGGACCGGGGAGCTGTTTTTT. This chain uses TRBV7-9 with TRBJ2-2; no definite D call. The CDR3 contains 16 residues. The germline gives CDR1 SEHNR, CDR2 FQNEAQ (reference sequence). V lost 1 base, J lost 5 bases, and 14 bases lay in between.